This record concerns one TCR beta chain sequence. Its target is not known. CDR1 and CDR2 from the germline V gene are LNHNV and YYDKDF (reference sequence). CDR3 length: 12 amino acids. Trimming stripped 3 bases from V and 5 bases from J, with 7 bases between. This entry is derived from a study of cytomegalovirus exposure and HLA in healthy donors. General study results and limits: TRBV6-2, TRBV6-3 and other indistinguishable V segments were excluded.

PCR was performed using 60 Vbeta and 13 Jbeta primers. Some clones are missing from TCRdb's copy, which holds only in-frame ones; the method was immunoSEQ multiplex PCR. This table holds approximately 140,000 clones, approximately 85% found once. The chain recombines TRBV15 with TRBJ1-2; a weak D match, TRBD1 (5 bases). The TCR sequence derives from a man aged 45-65 years in good health and CMV-seropositive. Material: PBMCs. Here the CDR3 DNA reads TGTGCCACCAGCAGGGGGCTATATGGCTACACCTTC. Its protein product is CATSRGLYGYTF.